This T cell receptor beta chain was recovered during a study of a mutant IDH1 vaccine in newly diagnosed glioma. Study details: Vaccination started 4-6 weeks after radiotherapy alone, or with temozolomide cycles. Before enrollment, the patients had been treated with radiotherapy alone, temozolomide alone, or both together. Most of them had received both.

The CDR3 loop spans 16 amino acids. The V gene's germline CDR1 is WSHSY and CDR2 SAAADI. V gave up 2 bases and J gave up 6 bases; unmatched junction bases: 6. Time point reported: week 35, safety follow-up. Mutant IDH1 20-mer peptide, at 300 ug, made up each vaccine dose, with topical imiquimod. Eight vaccine injections were given to patients in weeks 1, 3, 5, 7, 11, 15, 19 and 23. Using immunoSEQ multiplex PCR, the repertoire was profiled, and TCRdb retains in-frame clones only, with some absent. Here the sample spans some 66,000 clones, 80% to 85% being singletons. Points on this clone: Its antigen is not known.

The chain has TRBV10-2 and TRBJ2-1; the match to TRBD2 covers 11 bases. The clonotype originates from a man aged 25 to 40 with glioma. This specimen consisted of PBMCs, obtained from a glioma patient whose treatment included an IDH1 peptide vaccine. CDR3 amino acids: CASSESGLAGGNEQFF. CDR3 nucleotide sequence: TGCGCCAGCAGTGAGAGCGGTCTAGCGGGGGGCAATGAGCAGTTCTTC.